These 23 T cell receptor beta chains came from one sample sequenced in a study of blood T cell repertoires in COVID-19. Data came from immunoSEQ multiplex PCR; TCRdb stores just in-frame clones and leaves some out. The sample comprises some 180,000 clones, 85% to 90% of which are singletons, and approximately 5.5% rests with the top ten. The sequenced sample consisted of peripheral blood. The receptors stem from a man aged 35-49 years with active or convalescent COVID-19.

The chain couples TRBV14 to TRBJ2-5; 7 positions match TRBD1. Germline V gene sequence: CDR1 SGHDN, CDR2 FVKESK. This CDR3 contains 17 residues. The V and J ends lost 0 bases and 3 bases, in that order; junction bases with no gene match: 10. CDR3 sequence: CASSQERPGGPEETQYF. CDR3 in DNA: TGTGCCAGCAGCCAAGAGAGGCCAGGGGGACCGGAAGAGACCCAGTACTTC.

V usage is TRBV12-3 or TRBV12-4 and J usage is TRBJ2-7, with 10 bases lining up with TRBD2. The V and J ends lost 4 bases and 10 bases, in that order; junction bases with no gene match: 7. The CDR3 contains 13 residues. CDR3 DNA sequence: TGTGCCAGCAGTTCCCAAGCGGGAGGGCCCCAGTACTTC. This translates into CASSSQAGGPQYF.

This chain links TRBV27 with TRBJ1-3, with D unresolved. Per the germline V gene, CDR1 is MNHEY and CDR2 is SMNVEV (reference sequence). The CDR3 is made up of 16 amino acids. Trimming stripped 3 bases from V and 0 bases from J, with 12 bases between. CDR3 nucleotides: TGTGCCAGCAGTTTCTTAACGCCTAGCTCTGGAAACACCATATATTTT. Its protein is CASSFLTPSSGNTIYF.

The chain joins TRBV3-1 (or the pseudogene TRBV3-2) to TRBJ1-3; a possible D gene is TRBD1 (5 bases). Germline assignment: CDR1 LGHDT and CDR2 YNNKEL (reference sequence). V lost 1 base to trimming and J lost 9 bases, with 16 bases between them. CDR3 length: 15 residues. CDR3 in amino acids: CASSQGGTLRTTIYF. CDR3 bases: TGTGCCAGCAGCCAAGGGGGCACACTTAGAACCACCATATATTTT.

The chain joins TRBV3-1 (or the pseudogene TRBV3-2) to TRBJ1-1; tentative D call: TRBD1 (6 bases). The V end was cut by 4 bases, the J end by 2 bases, with 14 bases between. The CDR3 covers 15 residues. The germline CDR1 and CDR2 sequences are LGHDT and YNNKEL (reference sequence). The chain's CDR3 is CASSRNQGRNTEAFF. In DNA form, the CDR3 reads TGTGCCAGCAGCCGAAATCAGGGGCGAAACACTGAAGCTTTCTTT.

This sequence joins TRBV3-1 (or the pseudogene TRBV3-2) and TRBJ2-3; 10 bases match TRBD1. This CDR3 region has 15 residues. Germline-derived CDR1 and CDR2 are LGHDT and YNNKEL (reference sequence). V was pared by 1 base and J by 5 bases, with 3 bases of the junction left unmatched. CDR3 nucleotides: TGTGCCAGCAGCCAAGTGGGACAGGGGTTAGATACGCAGTATTTT. Protein sequence: CASSQVGQGLDTQYF.

The genes are TRBV27 and TRBJ1-5, with TRBD1 matching 7 bases. CDR3 size: 17 residues. V lost 5 bases and J lost 3; bases outside the gene matches: 13. CDR1 and CDR2 (germline): MNHEY, SMNVEV (reference sequence). CDR3 nucleotides: TGTGCCAGCAGTCCCACCCTAACAGGGGCGATCAATCAGCCCCAGCATTTT. Protein product: CASSPTLTGAINQPQHF.

The J gene is TRBJ2-2, the V gene TRBV5-8; weak D call: TRBD2 (6 bases). V was shortened by 2 bases and J by 7 bases, with 21 bases between the two germline ends. CDR3 length: 17 amino acids. CDR1 and CDR2 from the germline V gene are SGHTS and YDEGEE. In DNA, the CDR3 is TGTGCCAGCAGCTTTGGAGTCTTGCGGGAAATCGGCGGGGAGCTGTTTTTT. This encodes CASSFGVLREIGGELFF.

This chain joins TRBV27 and TRBJ1-6, with D hard to call. Germline V gives CDR1 MNHEY, CDR2 SMNVEV (reference sequence). Trimming left V 6 bases short and J 6 bases short, with 15 bases between. There are 15 residues in the CDR3. CDR3 sequence: CASSRWSRSNSPLHF. CDR3 DNA: TGTGCCAGCAGCCGGTGGTCCCGGTCTAATTCACCCCTCCACTTT.

CDR3 protein: CASPPEGGNYGYTF. The CDR3, as DNA: TGTGCCAGCCCACCGGAGGGGGGGAACTATGGCTACACCTTC. The chain joins TRBV7-9 to TRBJ1-2; a possible D gene is TRBD1 (6 bases). V was cut by 8 bases and J by 2 bases, with 15 bases left in between. CDR3 length: 14 amino acids. Germline lookup yields CDR1 SEHNR and CDR2 FQNEAQ (reference sequence). Full variable domain (outside the CDR3, taken from reference TRBV7-9 and TRBJ1-2): DTGVSQNPRHKITKRGQNVTFRCDPISEHNRLYWYRQTLGQGPEFLTYFQNEAQLEKSRLLSDRFSAERPKGSFSTLEIQRTEQGDSAMYLCASPPEGGNYGYTFGSGTRLTVV.

The CDR3, as DNA: TGCGCCAGCAGCCTCATTACTATAGCGGGAGAGACCCAGTACTTC. Protein sequence: CASSLITIAGETQYF. The chain joins TRBV5-1 to TRBJ2-5; 7 positions match TRBD2. Germline values: CDR1 SGHRS, CDR2 YFSETQ. This CDR3 is 15 amino acids long. V shed 4 bases, J shed 4 bases, and the junction held 10 bases outside the gene matches.

The rearrangement links TRBV5-1 to TRBJ2-3; D may be TRBD2 (6 bases). Deletions cut 4 bases from V and 2 bases from J, with 17 bases between. The CDR3 length is 16 residues. Germline-derived CDR1 and CDR2 are SGHRS and YFSETQ. This CDR3 reads CASSTDPGLYTDTQYF. The CDR3 bases are TGCGCCAGCAGCACCGACCCGGGACTTTACACAGATACGCAGTATTTT.

The chain combines TRBV6-2 or TRBV6-3 with TRBJ1-5; TRBD1 agrees at 8 bases. The CDR3 is made up of 16 amino acids. With V trimmed by 5 bases and J by 1 base, 7 bases remained unmatched. CDR1 MNHEY and CDR2 SVGEGT come from the germline V gene. CDR3 sequence reads: CASSLRTGTSNQPQHF. The CDR3 region has the DNA TGTGCCAGCAGTCTTAGGACAGGGACGAGCAATCAGCCCCAGCATTTT.

The rearrangement links TRBV11-1 to TRBJ2-7; 8 nucleotides align to TRBD2. The V and J ends lost 1 base and 1 base, in that order; junction bases with no gene match: 3. Germline CDR1 reads SGHAT; CDR2 reads FQDESV (reference sequence). This CDR3 has 15 amino acids. The DNA of the CDR3 is TGTGCCAGCAGCTTAGAAGCGGGAGTGTCCTACGAGCAGTACTTC. Protein product: CASSLEAGVSYEQYF.

This rearrangement joins TRBV2 to TRBJ2-7; 9 bases match TRBD2. The CDR3 is made up of 14 amino acids. Trimming at V came to 3 bases and at J to 2 bases, leaving 2 bases not matched to a gene. CDR1 is SNHLY and CDR2 is FYNNEI in the germline V gene. The CDR3 sequence is CASSETSGTYEQYF. In nucleotides, the CDR3 is TGTGCCAGCAGTGAGACTAGCGGTACCTACGAGCAGTACTTC.

The rearrangement joins TRBV4-1 to TRBJ2-3; 7 bases fit TRBD2. V trimming: 1 base; J trimming: 5 bases; junction bases outside the gene matches: 9. There are 16 residues in the CDR3. Germline CDR1 MGHRA, CDR2 YSYEKL. The DNA of the CDR3 is TGCGCCAGCAGCCAAGTCTTTCCGGGACTAAGAGATACGCAGTATTTT. Amino acid sequence: CASSQVFPGLRDTQYF.

V gene TRBV7-3 combines with J gene TRBJ1-1, with unresolved D. Trimming removed 7 bases at V and 0 bases at J, with 18 bases between. Germline-derived CDR1 and CDR2 are SGHTA and FQGTGA. This CDR3 spans 16 amino acids. The CDR3 protein is CASIFPGWEVNTEAFF. In DNA form, the CDR3 reads TGTGCCAGCATCTTCCCGGGGTGGGAGGTGAACACTGAAGCTTTCTTT. The entire variable domain, with the rest obtained from reference TRBV7-3 and TRBJ1-1, is as follows: GAGVSQTPSNKVTEKGKYVELRCDPISGHTALYWYRQSLGQGPEFLIYFQGTGAADDSGLPNDRFFAVRPEGSVSTLKIQRTERGDSAVYLCASIFPGWEVNTEAFFGQGTRLTVV.

V is TRBV7-2 and J is TRBJ2-5, with D maybe TRBD1 (7 bases). This CDR3 has 15 residues. Germline CDR1 and CDR2: SGHTA and FQGNSA. V was cut by 5 bases and J by 4 bases, with 17 bases left in between. CDR3 sequence: CASSPPGGRGETQYF. The CDR3 coding sequence is TGTGCCAGCAGCCCCCCAGGGGGGCGCGGAGAGACCCAGTACTTC. Based on the CDR3 plus reference TRBV7-2 and TRBJ2-5, the full variable domain is GAGVSQSPSNKVTEKGKDVELRCDPISGHTALYWYRQSLGQGLEFLIYFQGNSAPDKSGLPSDRFSAERTGGSVSTLTIQRTQQEDSAVYLCASSPPGGRGETQYFGPGTRLLVL.

The V gene is TRBV6-1, the J gene TRBJ1-6; TRBD1 aligns across 9 bases. This CDR3 is built from 15 residues. V trimming: 2 bases; J trimming: 8 bases; junction bases outside the gene matches: 4. Germline-derived CDR1 and CDR2 are MNHNS and SASEGT. CDR3 coding DNA: TGTGCCAGCAGTGAACTGGGACAGGGTGATTCACCCCTCCACTTT. Its translation is CASSELGQGDSPLHF.

The gene calls are TRBV5-5 and TRBJ2-7; D not certain. The CDR3 runs 14 residues. V lost 4 bases and J lost 3, with 14 bases in between. Germline V gene sequence: CDR1 SGHKS, CDR2 YYEKEE (reference sequence). The CDR3 nucleotides are TGTGCCAGCAGCCCGAATCCAGGAAACTACGAGCAGTACTTC. Its translation: CASSPNPGNYEQYF.

The gene calls are TRBV19 and TRBJ2-6; 10 bases match TRBD1. This CDR3 contains 18 residues. The germline CDR1 and CDR2 sequences are LNHDA and SQIVND (reference sequence). V dropped 2 bases and J dropped 4; count of bases not matched to a gene: 8. CDR3 protein: CASSIWGDRGAGANVLTF. The DNA for the CDR3 is TGTGCCAGTAGTATATGGGGGGACAGGGGAGCCGGGGCCAACGTCCTGACTTTC.

This rearrangement joins TRBV10-3 to TRBJ1-6, with no clear D. In germline, CDR1 is ENHRY, CDR2 SYGVKD. Between the trimmed V and J ends, which lost 11 bases and 7 bases, there was a span of 21 bases. This CDR3 has 15 amino acids. CDR3: CALRGRGEENSPLHF. The CDR3 nucleotides are TGTGCCCTTCGAGGTCGCGGAGAGGAGAATTCACCCCTCCACTTT.

The chain carries TRBV5-5 and TRBJ2-7, with D unclear. V was shortened by 2 bases and J by 0 bases, with 6 bases between the two germline ends. This CDR3 is built from 13 residues. Germline CDR1 reads SGHKS; CDR2 reads YYEKEE (reference sequence). CDR3 amino acids: CASSFPLSYEQYF. The CDR3 DNA follows: TGTGCCAGCAGCTTTCCCCTCTCCTACGAGCAGTACTTC.